This T cell receptor beta chain came from a study of blood T cell repertoires in COVID-19. For the study at large: Collection of acute and convalescent COVID-19 samples took place in the United States, Italy and Spain. T cells, B-cell-depleted T cells, or PBMCs supplied cDNA or gDNA.

This clone was detected a few times. Profiling relied on immunoSEQ multiplex PCR, and the TCRdb table lists in-frame clones only, not all of them. Altogether 140,000 to 150,000 clones are present, approximately 83% being singletons, with the ten largest covering 8%. The CDR3 sequence is 13 residues long. Trimming removed 6 bases from V and 8 bases from J; junction bases left unmatched: 9. Germline values: CDR1 SQVTM, CDR2 ANQGSEA. This chain joins TRBV29-1 and TRBJ1-2, with 10 bases aligning to TRBD1. Sequenced: peripheral blood. This TCR derives from a woman between 55 and 75 years old with COVID-19, enrolled during active disease. As DNA, the CDR3 is TGCAGCGTCTCCGACAGGGGGCTTCCCGGCTACACCTTC. Its protein is CSVSDRGLPGYTF.